This T cell receptor beta chain comes out of a study of radiation and T cells in renal cell carcinoma. Documented time point: blood 2 weeks post-SBRT. Treatment indicated: 15 Gy SBRT to primary tumor, nephrectomy 4 weeks later. The table came from immunoSEQ multiplex PCR; TCRdb's copy has only in-frame clones and leaves some out. Among 150,000 or so clones listed, roughly 87% were seen once. This clone was found once. This CDR3 has 13 amino acids. The V and J ends lost 2 bases and 3 bases respectively, with 8 bases between them. Germline V CDR1 and CDR2: SGHVS, FNYEAQ. This sample comprised blood, obtained from a patient whose treatment included radiotherapy and nephrectomy. This TCR derives from a woman aged 45-65 years with renal cell carcinoma. V usage is TRBV7-6 and J usage is TRBJ2-7; a weak D match, TRBD1 (5 bases). CDR3 residues: CASSLSDSYEQYF. In nucleotides, the CDR3 is TGTGCCAGCAGCTTATCAGACAGCTACGAGCAGTACTTC.